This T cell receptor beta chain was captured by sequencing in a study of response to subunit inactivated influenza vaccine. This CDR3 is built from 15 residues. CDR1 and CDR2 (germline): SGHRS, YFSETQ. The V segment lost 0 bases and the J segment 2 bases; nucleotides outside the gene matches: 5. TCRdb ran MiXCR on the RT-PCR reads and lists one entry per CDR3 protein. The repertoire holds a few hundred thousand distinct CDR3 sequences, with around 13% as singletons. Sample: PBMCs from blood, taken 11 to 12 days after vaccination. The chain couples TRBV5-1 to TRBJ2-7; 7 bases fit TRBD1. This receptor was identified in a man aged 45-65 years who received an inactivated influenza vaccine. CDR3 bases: TGCGCCAGCAGCTTGGTTACAGGGGCTGCCTACGAGCAGTACTTC. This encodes CASSLVTGAAYEQYF.